Each of the 28 T cell receptor beta chains below was sequenced from the same sample in a study of spatial heterogeneity in lung cancer. Time point specified: sample taken at primary tumor resection. Via MiXCR, TCRdb re-called the 5' RACE reads, giving one row per CDR3 protein. The profile shows more than 10,000 distinct CDR3 sequences, around 3.7% of them singletons. Sequenced here: PBMCs, sampled at surgery. The receptors come from a male donor with early-stage non-small cell lung cancer.

This clonotype occurred many times. This chain links TRBV10-3 with TRBJ2-3; D might be TRBD1 (5 bases). The CDR3 is 15 residues long. Between the trimmed V and J ends, which lost 9 bases and 2 bases, there was a span of 18 bases. The germline V gene has CDR1 ENHRY and CDR2 SYGVKD. In nucleotides, the CDR3 is TGTGCCATTGGACAAGGCACCGGGCCCACAGATACGCAGTATTTT. It encodes CAIGQGTGPTDTQYF.

This clonotype was found many times. This rearrangement joins TRBV19 to TRBJ1-5; D remains ambiguous. The CDR3 contains 15 residues. Trimming pared 1 base from V and 4 bases from J, leaving 11 bases between. Germline V CDR1 and CDR2: LNHDA, SQIVND (reference sequence). As DNA, the CDR3 is TGTGCCAGTAGTATAGTAAGGACCGCAAATCAGCCCCAGCATTTT. Residues: CASSIVRTANQPQHF. Looking up the rest from reference TRBV19 and TRBJ1-5 gives the full variable domain: DGGITQSPKYLFRKEGQNVTLSCEQNLNHDAMYWYRQDPGQGLRLIYYSQIVNDFQKGDIAEGYSVSREKKESFPLTVTSAQKNPTAFYLCASSIVRTANQPQHFGDGTRLSIL.

This clonotype was recorded many times. This rearrangement joins TRBV27 to TRBJ2-5; D may be TRBD1 or TRBD2 (5 bases each). This CDR3 is built from 15 residues. The germline V gene has CDR1 MNHEY and CDR2 SMNVEV (reference sequence). Trimming pared 2 bases from V and 1 base from J, leaving 11 bases between. As DNA, the CDR3 is TGTGCCAGCAGTTTAGCCCCCGGGACCCAAGAGACCCAGTACTTC. Residues: CASSLAPGTQETQYF.

This clonotype has ten or more counts. The genes are TRBV11-3 and TRBJ2-1; D perhaps matches TRBD2 (5 bases). Germline V gene data show CDR1 as SGHNT and CDR2 as YENEEA. V shed 3 bases and J shed 7 bases, with 13 bases lying between them. The CDR3 contains 14 residues. The CDR3 DNA is TGTGCCAGCAGCTTTGAGGGCTCGGGTAATGAGCAGTTCTTC. Encoded protein: CASSFEGSGNEQFF.

In its sample, this clonotype ranks as medium-sized. The chain uses TRBV20-1 and TRBJ2-1; 13 nucleotides match TRBD2. V lost 5 bases to trimming and J lost 2 bases; unmatched junction nucleotides: 9. Germline V CDR1 and CDR2: DFQATT, SNEGSKA (reference sequence). This CDR3 is 17 amino acids long. The CDR3 region has the DNA TGCAGTGCTCCGGGACTAGCGGGACCACCTGCCTACAATGAGCAGTTCTTC. It encodes CSAPGLAGPPAYNEQFF.

The table lists this clonotype with many counts. The genes are TRBV5-6 and TRBJ2-5, with no clear D. Germline V gives CDR1 SGHDT, CDR2 YYEEEE. V lost 4 bases, J lost 7 bases, and 17 bases lay in between. The length of the CDR3 is 14 residues. The CDR3 loop reads CASSPLMRPRTQYF. In DNA form, the CDR3 reads TGTGCCAGCAGCCCTCTTATGCGACCAAGGACCCAGTACTTC.

The sample holds many counts of this clonotype. This chain links TRBV27 with TRBJ1-6; the match to TRBD1 covers 7 bases. The CDR3 is 14 residues long. The trim removed 7 bases at V and 7 bases at J, leaving 7 bases unmatched. Germline CDR1 MNHEY, CDR2 SMNVEV (reference sequence). The CDR3 coding sequence is TGTGCCAGCACCTCCGGGACAGCCAATTCACCCCTCCACTTT. The encoded protein is CASTSGTANSPLHF.

This clonotype was detected many times. This chain joins TRBV20-1 and TRBJ2-7, with 13 bases identical to TRBD2. Germline CDR1 reads DFQATT; CDR2 reads SNEGSKA (reference sequence). The V segment lost 6 bases and the J segment 0 bases; nucleotides outside the gene matches: 11. The CDR3 spans 17 residues. CDR3 sequence reads: CSARGLAGLGVSYEQYF. The CDR3 DNA reads as TGCAGTGCCAGGGGACTAGCGGGATTAGGGGTCTCCTACGAGCAGTACTTC.

Ten or more counts support this clonotype. V gene TRBV6-2 or TRBV6-3 combines with J gene TRBJ2-3, with TRBD1 matching over 8 bases. Germline CDR1 and CDR2: MNHEY and SVGEGT. J gave up 3 bases and V 2 bases, and 7 bases lay outside the gene matches. CDR3 size: 16 residues. This chain's CDR3 is CASSYLGQGRTDTQYF. CDR3 bases: TGTGCCAGCAGTTACCTTGGACAGGGAAGGACAGATACGCAGTATTTT.

This clonotype appeared many times. This chain links TRBV7-9 with TRBJ1-4; 7 positions match TRBD1. Germline assignment: CDR1 SEHNR and CDR2 FQNEAQ (reference sequence). Trimming took 0 bases from V and 5 from J; bases not matched to a gene: 3. The CDR3 totals 15 residues. CDR3 region: CASSLAGTVNEKLFF. The DNA for the CDR3 is TGTGCCAGCAGCTTAGCCGGGACAGTAAATGAAAAACTGTTTTTT.

The rearrangement uses TRBV5-1 and TRBJ1-1, with 8 bases aligning to TRBD1. Germline V CDR1 and CDR2: SGHRS, YFSETQ. V shed 4 bases and J 5 bases; nucleotides not matched to a gene: 10. The CDR3 is made up of 15 amino acids. This CDR3 is CASSPSGQGGTEAFF. CDR3 sequence (DNA): TGCGCCAGCAGCCCCTCCGGACAGGGTGGGACTGAAGCTTTCTTT.

This clonotype has a count of ten or more. The chain employs TRBV20-1 and TRBJ1-1; D is unclear. This CDR3 region has 15 residues. CDR1 DFQATT and CDR2 SNEGSKA come from the germline V gene (reference sequence). Trimming shortened V by 2 bases and J by 4 bases, and 17 bases separated the two germline ends. As DNA, the CDR3 is TGCAGTGCTAGACCCGCGGGAGCCCGGGGCACTGAAGCTTTCTTT. Amino acid sequence: CSARPAGARGTEAFF.

This clonotype was observed at least ten times. The chain uses TRBV6-2 or TRBV6-3 and TRBJ2-7, with 7 bases identical to TRBD1. This CDR3 comprises 15 residues. Germline V gene lookup returns CDR1 MNHEY and CDR2 SVGEGT. Trimming cost V 5 bases and J 2 bases; bases outside gene matches: 9. CDR3 DNA sequence: TGTGCCAGCAGTACCCCGGGACAGTGGACCTACGAGCAGTACTTC. Translated, it gives CASSTPGQWTYEQYF.

In this sample, this clonotype turned up many times. The genes are TRBV20-1 and TRBJ2-3, with TRBD2 matching 10 bases. The CDR3 has 15 residues. V lost 0 bases to trimming and J lost 3 bases; unmatched junction nucleotides: 3. Germline V gives CDR1 DFQATT, CDR2 SNEGSKA (reference sequence). As DNA, the CDR3 is TGCAGTGCTAGAGACTCGACTAGCGGGACAGATACGCAGTATTTT. Amino acids: CSARDSTSGTDTQYF.

The sample holds a few counts of this clonotype. Germline and junction disagree at one end, which may indicate a read error. The chain recombines TRBV10-3 with TRBJ2-6; 11 bases match TRBD1. The CDR3 loop spans 14 amino acids. Per the germline V gene, CDR1 is ENHRY and CDR2 is SYGVKD. This CDR3 is CAIGQGAGTNVLTF. In DNA form, the CDR3 reads TGTGCCATCGGACAGGGGGCTGGGACCAACGTCCTGACTTTC.

This clonotype has ten or more counts. The junction departs from germline at one end; a sequencing error may be responsible. J is TRBJ2-2 and V is TRBV2, with 7 bases aligning to TRBD2. CDR1 and CDR2 (germline): SNHLY, FYNNEI. CDR3 length equals 16 residues. This chain's CDR3 is CASSLSSGTNTRELFF. CDR3 DNA sequence: TGTGCCAGCAGCCTCTCTAGCGGCACCAACACCAGGGAGCTGTTTTTT.

In its sample, this clonotype was seen many times. The chain couples TRBV28 to TRBJ2-3; 8 bases map to TRBD2. The germline gives CDR1 MDHEN, CDR2 SYDVKM. The CDR3 extends over 15 amino acids. V lost 5 bases to trimming and J lost 2 bases; unmatched junction nucleotides: 6. DNA of the CDR3: TGTGCCAGCAGTACAACTAGCGGCTACACAGATACGCAGTATTTT. Amino acids: CASSTTSGYTDTQYF. The full variable domain, completed using reference TRBV28 and TRBJ2-3, is DVKVTQSSRYLVKRTGEKVFLECVQDMDHENMFWYRQDPGLGLRLIYFSYDVKMKEKGDIPEGYSVSREKKERFSLILESASTNQTSMYLCASSTTSGYTDTQYFGPGTRLTVL.

This clonotype is categorized as medium-sized. V gene TRBV25-1 combines with J gene TRBJ2-7, with 11 positions matching TRBD2. Germline V CDR1 and CDR2: MGHDK, SYGVNS. CDR3 length: 14 residues. V shed 6 bases and J 6 bases; nucleotides not matched to a gene: 7. The CDR3 loop is CASRGRTSGSEQYF. CDR3 in DNA: TGTGCCAGCAGAGGTCGCACTAGCGGGAGCGAGCAGTACTTC.

In this sample, this clonotype turned up many times. The rearrangement joins TRBV20-1 to TRBJ2-5; D unclear. From germline, CDR1 is DFQATT and CDR2 SNEGSKA (reference sequence). The CDR3 loop spans 12 amino acids. Trimming shortened V by 1 base and J by 2 bases, and 5 bases separated the two germline ends. CDR3 protein: CSARVPQETQYF. The CDR3 DNA reads as TGCAGTGCTAGAGTACCACAAGAGACCCAGTACTTC.

This clonotype was counted many times. The V call is TRBV6-1, the J call TRBJ2-7; the D call may be TRBD1 or TRBD2 (7 bases each). Germline-derived CDR1 and CDR2 are MNHNS and SASEGT. V was cut by 6 bases and J by 2 bases, with 14 bases left in between. This CDR3 comprises 14 residues. CDR3 protein: CASRPTGRAYEQYF. The CDR3, as DNA: TGTGCCAGCAGACCGACAGGGAGGGCCTACGAGCAGTACTTC.

By sample fraction, this clonotype is medium-sized. This chain joins TRBV28 and TRBJ2-5; tentatively, D is TRBD1 or TRBD2 (6 bases each). CDR3 length equals 17 residues. The V and J ends lost 3 bases and 4 bases respectively, with 21 bases between them. Germline V lookup: CDR1 MDHEN, CDR2 SYDVKM. CDR3 sequence reads: CASSFISTGGKGETQYF. The CDR3 nucleotides are TGTGCCAGCAGTTTCATCTCGACAGGAGGGAAAGGAGAGACCCAGTACTTC.

This clonotype has ten or more counts. The V gene is TRBV20-1, the J gene TRBJ2-7; 10 bases map to TRBD2. Unmatched junction bases numbered 10, after V lost 6 bases and J lost 2 bases. Germline V gene sequence: CDR1 DFQATT, CDR2 SNEGSKA (reference sequence). The CDR3 is 15 residues long. This chain's CDR3 is CSAPRRLAGAYEQYF. CDR3 sequence (DNA): TGCAGTGCCCCCCGGCGGCTAGCGGGAGCCTACGAGCAGTACTTC.

This clonotype came up many times. The junction departs from the called germline gene at one end, perhaps through a read error. This chain links TRBV28 with TRBJ2-3; TRBD2 might be the D (5 bases). This CDR3 spans 15 amino acids. Germline loops: CDR1 MDHEN, CDR2 SYDVKM. Here the CDR3 reads CAGSSPVGGWDTQYF. The CDR3 nucleotides are TGTGCCGGCAGTTCCCCCGTTGGAGGATGGGATACGCAGTATTTT.

This clonotype was observed many times. For the CDR3, the DNA is TGCAGCGTTGAAGATCAGGCAGGCGGGGAGACCCAGTACTTC. As protein: CSVEDQAGGETQYF. The gene calls are TRBV29-1 and TRBJ2-5; tentative D call: TRBD2 (5 bases). V was clipped by 0 bases and J by 5 bases, with 13 bases between them. The germline V gene has CDR1 SQVTM and CDR2 ANQGSEA. CDR3 length equals 14 residues. The whole variable domain, remainder taken from reference TRBV29-1 and TRBJ2-5, is SAVISQKPSRDICQRGTSLTIQCQVDSQVTMMFWYRQQPGQSLTLIATANQGSEATYESGFVIDKFPISRPNLTFSTLTVSNMSPEDSSIYLCSVEDQAGGETQYFGPGTRLLVL.

This clonotype was found many times. The rearrangement links TRBV7-9 to TRBJ2-1; D tentatively reads TRBD1 or TRBD2 (5 bases each). Germline CDR1 SEHNR, CDR2 FQNEAQ (reference sequence). The CDR3 has 18 amino acids. Trimming took 1 base from V and 1 from J, leaving 17 bases between them. CDR3 region: CASSLGGWGSDSYNEQFF. CDR3 DNA sequence: TGTGCCAGCAGCTTAGGTGGGTGGGGGAGTGATTCCTACAATGAGCAGTTCTTC. Full variable domain (missing parts from reference TRBV7-9 and TRBJ2-1): DTGVSQNPRHKITKRGQNVTFRCDPISEHNRLYWYRQTLGQGPEFLTYFQNEAQLEKSRLLSDRFSAERPKGSFSTLEIQRTEQGDSAMYLCASSLGGWGSDSYNEQFFGPGTRLTVL.

This clonotype occurred many times. V and J are TRBV28 and TRBJ2-3, with 8 bases lining up with TRBD2. CDR1 and CDR2 (germline): MDHEN, SYDVKM. Trimming at V came to 7 bases and at J to 7 bases, leaving 10 bases not matched to a gene. The CDR3 sequence is 14 residues long. Here the CDR3 DNA reads TGTGCCAGCAATAGCGGGACGAATTCGCATACGCAGTATTTT. Translated, it gives CASNSGTNSHTQYF.

This clonotype was detected ten times or more. V gene TRBV18 combines with J gene TRBJ2-5; D possibly matches TRBD1 or TRBD2 (6 bases each). Trimming pared 5 bases from V and 2 bases from J, leaving 9 bases between. The CDR3 has 13 amino acids. Germline-derived CDR1 and CDR2 are KGHSH and LQKENI. The CDR3 DNA follows: TGTGCCAGCTCAGCGGGACAACAAGAGACCCAGTACTTC. Encoded protein: CASSAGQQETQYF.

This clonotype qualifies as medium-sized. The CDR3 is CASSPEAGGGYGYTF. CDR3 bases: TGTGCCAGCAGCCCAGAGGCAGGGGGCGGCTATGGCTACACCTTC. V is TRBV7-2 and J is TRBJ1-2; 8 bases fit TRBD1. The CDR3 extends over 15 amino acids. V gave up 5 bases and J gave up 4 bases; unmatched junction bases: 9. In germline, CDR1 is SGHTA, CDR2 FQGNSA.